Shown below are 10 T cell receptor beta chains from a single sample sequenced in a study of blood T cell repertoires in COVID-19. Libraries were prepared by immunoSEQ multiplex PCR; TCRdb keeps only in-frame clonotypes and omits some of them. The table lists approximately 270,000 clones, over 75% of them singletons, with around 1.7% in the top ten. Sequenced input: PBMCs or T cells enriched from blood (not recorded which). All receptors derive from a man aged 35 to 55 who had recovered from COVID-19.

The V gene is TRBV30, the J gene TRBJ1-2, with D perhaps matching TRBD1 (5 bases). Trimming pared 3 bases from V and 3 bases from J, leaving 14 bases between. The germline V gene encodes CDR1 GTSNPN and CDR2 SVGIG (reference sequence). The CDR3 is made up of 14 amino acids. This CDR3 is CAWRQKGPHYGYTF. The CDR3, as DNA: TGTGCCTGGAGGCAAAAGGGGCCCCACTATGGCTACACCTTC.

The chain uses TRBV18 and TRBJ2-5; D gene ambiguous. The CDR3 loop spans 15 amino acids. The V end was cut by 0 bases, the J end by 4 bases, with 12 bases between. The V gene's germline CDR1 is KGHSH and CDR2 LQKENI. DNA for the CDR3: TGTGCCAGCTCACCACCCAGCACCTGGAGAGAGACCCAGTACTTC. The encoded protein is CASSPPSTWRETQYF.

In its sample, this clone was seen a few times. The J gene is TRBJ2-7, the V gene TRBV6-5; 11 bases fit TRBD1. The CDR3 has 14 amino acids. After removal of 6 bases from V and 2 bases from J, the junction contained 3 bases not matched to a gene. Per the germline V gene, CDR1 is MNHEY and CDR2 is SVGAGI. The CDR3 protein is CASRVGQGAYEQYF. The CDR3 bases are TGTGCCAGCAGAGTGGGACAGGGGGCCTACGAGCAGTACTTC.

V usage is TRBV7-2 and J usage is TRBJ1-2; TRBD1 matches 12 bases. The length of the CDR3 is 16 residues. Germline V CDR1 and CDR2: SGHTA, FQGNSA. The trim removed 5 bases at V and 5 bases at J, leaving 9 bases unmatched. CDR3 region: CASSRLGGQGAYGYTF. The CDR3 DNA follows: TGTGCCAGCAGCCGCCTCGGGGGACAGGGGGCGTATGGCTACACCTTC.

The V gene is TRBV7-9, the J gene TRBJ1-5, with 8 bases matching TRBD1. V gave up 3 bases and J gave up 2 bases; unmatched junction bases: 0. The CDR3 has 14 amino acids. From germline, CDR1 is SEHNR and CDR2 FQNEAQ (reference sequence). CDR3 loop: CASSLTGGNQPQHF. The CDR3 DNA is TGTGCCAGCAGCTTGACAGGGGGCAATCAGCCCCAGCATTTT.

J is TRBJ1-2 and V is TRBV29-1; the match to TRBD1 covers 8 bases. CDR1 is SQVTM and CDR2 is ANQGSEA in the germline V gene. V shed 8 bases, J shed 3 bases, and the junction held 11 bases outside the gene matches. This CDR3 spans 14 amino acids. The CDR3 loop reads CSLKRQGIDYGYTF. The CDR3 DNA follows: TGCAGCCTTAAAAGACAGGGGATTGACTATGGCTACACCTTC. Combining the CDR3 with reference TRBV29-1 and TRBJ1-2 gives the whole variable domain SAVISQKPSRDICQRGTSLTIQCQVDSQVTMMFWYRQQPGQSLTLIATANQGSEATYESGFVIDKFPISRPNLTFSTLTVSNMSPEDSSIYLCSLKRQGIDYGYTFGSGTRLTVV.

This clone has at least ten counts. V usage is TRBV28 and J usage is TRBJ1-1, with 7 bases that match TRBD1. The CDR3 has 17 amino acids. The V segment lost 4 bases and the J segment 3 bases; nucleotides outside the gene matches: 14. Germline assignment: CDR1 MDHEN and CDR2 SYDVKM. CDR3 DNA: TGTGCCAGCAGTTCTCCGACAGGGCCAAGAGTCGACACTGAAGCTTTCTTT. Its translation is CASSSPTGPRVDTEAFF.

The rearrangement uses TRBV3-1 (or the pseudogene TRBV3-2) and TRBJ2-4; 11 bases agree with TRBD2. Germline CDR1 reads LGHDT; CDR2 reads YNNKEL (reference sequence). The CDR3 loop spans 16 amino acids. The J segment lost 3 bases and the V segment lost 6 bases, leaving 7 bases of the junction unmatched. The DNA of the CDR3 is TGTGCCAGCAGGGGTAGCGGGAGGGATGGCAAAAACATTCAGTACTTC. It codes for CASRGSGRDGKNIQYF.

This clone was counted a single time. The V and J genes are TRBV7-2 and TRBJ2-5; 7 bases are a match to TRBD2. Looked up from germline, CDR1 is SGHTA and CDR2 is FQGNSA. This CDR3 contains 13 residues. The V and J ends lost 0 bases and 7 bases, in that order; junction bases with no gene match: 2. The CDR3, as DNA: TGTGCCAGCAGCTTAGCCCCTAGCGGGACCCAGTACTTC. Its translation is CASSLAPSGTQYF.

This clone appeared a few times. The V and J genes are TRBV6-2 or TRBV6-3 and TRBJ2-5; D gene uncertain. The CDR3 extends over 13 amino acids. Trimming left V 6 bases short and J 3 bases short, with 11 bases between. Germline assignment: CDR1 MNHEY and CDR2 SVGEGT. CDR3 DNA sequence: TGTGCCAGCAGCCGACTGGCGGAAGAGACCCAGTACTTC. Amino acid sequence: CASSRLAEETQYF.